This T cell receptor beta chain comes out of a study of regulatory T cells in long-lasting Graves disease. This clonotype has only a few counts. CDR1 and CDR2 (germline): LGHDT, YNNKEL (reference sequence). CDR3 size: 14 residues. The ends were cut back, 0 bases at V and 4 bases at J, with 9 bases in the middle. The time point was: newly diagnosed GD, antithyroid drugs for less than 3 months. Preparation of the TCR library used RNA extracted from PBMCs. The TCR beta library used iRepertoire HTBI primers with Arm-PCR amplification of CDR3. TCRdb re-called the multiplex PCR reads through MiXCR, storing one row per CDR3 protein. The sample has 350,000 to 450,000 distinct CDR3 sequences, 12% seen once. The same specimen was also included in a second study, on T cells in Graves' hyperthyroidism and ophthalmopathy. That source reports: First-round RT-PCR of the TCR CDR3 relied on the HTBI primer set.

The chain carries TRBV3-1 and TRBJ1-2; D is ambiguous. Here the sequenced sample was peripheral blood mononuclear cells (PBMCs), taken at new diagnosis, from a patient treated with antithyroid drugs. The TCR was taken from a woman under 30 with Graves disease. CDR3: CASSQDHLSYGYTF. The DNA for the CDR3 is TGTGCCAGCAGCCAAGATCATCTTTCCTATGGCTACACCTTC.